The 30 T cell receptor beta chains below come from one sample, sequenced in a study of vaccination and CD4 T cells after COVID-19. As for treatment: roughly ten-day PBMC culture with coronavirus spike peptide pools or control peptides (ViraFEST assay). Antigen specificity for these receptors is unknown. Sequence data for DNA of cultured CD4+ T cells were generated by the Oncomine TCR Beta short-read assay. One entry per CDR3 protein, called by TCRdb with MiXCR from the PCR reads. The sample has approximately 12,000 distinct CDR3 sequences, approximately 47% seen once. Sample: cultured CD4+ T cells from blood. All receptors derive from a human donor with COVID-19.

The chain employs TRBV2 and TRBJ1-5, with D maybe TRBD1 (5 bases). The CDR3 has 14 amino acids. Trimming took 7 bases from V and 0 from J, leaving 10 bases between them. Germline CDR1 is SNHLY and CDR2 is FYNNEI. DNA of the CDR3: TGTGCCAGCAAGACAGAATTTAGCAATCAGCCCCAGCATTTT. Its translation: CASKTEFSNQPQHF.

By sample fraction, this clonotype is large (0.1 to 1%). The gene calls are TRBV6-5 and TRBJ1-2; 11 bases align to TRBD1. The CDR3 is made up of 15 amino acids. The junction had 5 bases not matched to a gene; V was cut back by 0 bases and J by 8 bases. Germline CDR1 MNHEY, CDR2 SVGAGI. The CDR3 sequence: CASSYSDRGLSGYTF. In DNA, the CDR3 is TGTGCCAGCAGTTACTCGGACAGGGGGCTATCGGGCTACACCTTC.

This clonotype was recorded a few times. The chain links TRBV30 to TRBJ1-2; possible D gene TRBD1, 5 bases. Germline CDR1 GTSNPN, CDR2 SVGIG (reference sequence). The CDR3 consists of 14 residues. The V gene lost 4 bases and the J gene lost 6 bases, with 18 bases spanning the gap. CDR3 in amino acids: CAWKAPGPANGYTF. The DNA for the CDR3 is TGTGCCTGGAAAGCCCCGGGACCCGCCAATGGCTACACCTTC.

The chain recombines TRBV24-1 with TRBJ1-4; D is ambiguous. Germline CDR1 is KGHDR and CDR2 is SFDVKD. This CDR3 comprises 15 residues. V gave up 4 bases and J gave up 5 bases, with 13 bases separating them. The CDR3 here is CATSDATAENEKLFF. The CDR3 DNA sequence: TGTGCCACCAGTGACGCGACGGCCGAAAATGAAAAACTGTTTTTT.

The chain is built from TRBV2 and TRBJ2-2; D perhaps matches TRBD2 (5 bases). The CDR3 consists of 16 residues. V was trimmed by 2 bases and J by 3 bases, leaving 13 bases between them. Per germline, CDR1 SNHLY and CDR2 FYNNEI. The DNA of the CDR3 is TGTGCCAGCAGTGAATGGACTCGCGGCGACACCGGGGAGCTGTTTTTT. Protein: CASSEWTRGDTGELFF.

This rearrangement joins TRBV6-2 or TRBV6-3 to TRBJ2-4; 8 nucleotides match TRBD1. The trim removed 4 bases at V and 2 bases at J, leaving 1 base unmatched. The CDR3 runs 14 residues. In germline, CDR1 is MNHEY, CDR2 SVGEGT. CDR3 region: CASSSGGTKNIQYF. The DNA of the CDR3 is TGTGCCAGCAGTTCAGGGGGCACCAAAAACATTCAGTACTTC.

V is TRBV4-1 and J is TRBJ1-2; maybe TRBD1 (5 bases). Germline CDR1 MGHRA, CDR2 YSYEKL. V was pared by 1 base and J by 2 bases, with 11 bases between. The CDR3 extends over 15 amino acids. CDR3 region: CASSQAGGVNYGYTF. For the CDR3, the DNA is TGCGCCAGCAGCCAAGCCGGGGGTGTAAACTATGGCTACACCTTC.

The chain links TRBV27 to TRBJ1-2; TRBD1 agrees at 11 bases. The germline V gene has CDR1 MNHEY and CDR2 SMNVEV (reference sequence). V trimming: 6 bases; J trimming: 3 bases; junction bases outside the gene matches: 6. The CDR3 runs to 15 residues. CDR3 nucleotides: TGTGCCAGCAGACGTCCGGGACAGGGGGACTATGGCTACACCTTC. Residues: CASRRPGQGDYGYTF.

J is TRBJ1-2 and V is TRBV19, with D perhaps TRBD1 (6 bases). Germline lookup yields CDR1 LNHDA and CDR2 SQIVND (reference sequence). The CDR3 length is 16 residues. The V gene lost 5 bases and the J gene lost 8 bases, with 24 bases spanning the gap. This CDR3 reads CASSRSGRMGAGGYTF. CDR3 DNA sequence: TGTGCCAGTAGTCGTTCTGGCCGCATGGGGGCAGGGGGCTACACCTTC.

V usage is TRBV2 and J usage is TRBJ2-7; 7 nucleotides align to TRBD2. Germline CDR1 reads SNHLY; CDR2 reads FYNNEI. After removal of 2 bases from V and 3 bases from J, the junction contained 1 base not matched to a gene. The CDR3 contains 13 residues. The CDR3 DNA reads TGTGCCAGCAGTGAACCGGGGGGCTACGAGCAGTACTTC. Translation gives CASSEPGGYEQYF.

The V and J genes are TRBV7-9 and TRBJ1-5, with D tentatively TRBD1 (5 bases). This CDR3 spans 15 amino acids. Germline loops: CDR1 SEHNR, CDR2 FQNEAQ (reference sequence). V lost 5 bases and J 2 bases, leaving 13 bases between the germline ends. CDR3 nucleotides: TGTGCCAGCAGCCGGGACGTCCAGGGCAATCAGCCCCAGCATTTT. Residues: CASSRDVQGNQPQHF.

By share, this clonotype ranks as medium-sized. The chain is built from TRBV24-1 and TRBJ1-2, with 7 bases lining up with TRBD1. The CDR3 is 13 amino acids. With 4 bases clipped from V and 7 bases from J, the junction kept 5 bases outside the gene matches. The germline V gene encodes CDR1 KGHDR and CDR2 SFDVKD. The CDR3 spells CATSDRQGRGYTF. The CDR3 coding sequence is TGTGCCACCAGTGACCGACAGGGTCGTGGCTACACCTTC.

The V gene is TRBV12-5, the J gene TRBJ1-2; D ambiguous. In germline, CDR1 is LGHNT, CDR2 FRNRAP. CDR3 length: 14 residues. The V end was cut by 9 bases, the J end by 5 bases, with 19 bases between. The CDR3: CASGVGSTPYGYTF. The CDR3 nucleotides are TGTGCTAGCGGGGTTGGGTCCACCCCTTATGGCTACACCTTC. Filled out from reference TRBV12-5 and TRBJ1-2, the complete variable domain reads DARVTQTPRHKVTEMGQEVTMRCQPILGHNTVFWYRQTMMQGLELLAYFRNRAPLDDSGMPKDRFSAEMPDATLATLKIQPSEPRDSAVYFCASGVGSTPYGYTFGSGTRLTVV.

V usage is TRBV5-4 and J usage is TRBJ2-3, with a tentative D call TRBD2 (6 bases). Germline assignment: CDR1 SGHNT and CDR2 YYREEE (reference sequence). Deletions cut 6 bases from V and 1 base from J, with 12 bases between. The CDR3 has 14 residues. The CDR3 nucleotides read TGTGCCAGCAAGGAGGGGACCCGCACAGATACGCAGTATTTT. This sequence encodes CASKEGTRTDTQYF. The full variable domain, rest sourced from reference TRBV5-4 and TRBJ2-3, is ETGVTQSPTHLIKTRGQQVTLRCSSQSGHNTVSWYQQALGQGPQFIFQYYREEENGRGNFPPRFSGLQFPNYSSELNVNALELDDSALYLCASKEGTRTDTQYFGPGTRLTVL.

This chain joins TRBV11-3 and TRBJ1-3; D call uncertain. V lost 5 bases to trimming and J lost 0 bases, with 17 bases between them. The CDR3 is 17 amino acids. CDR1 SGHNT and CDR2 YENEEA come from the germline V gene. The CDR3 reads CASSPRDLGHSGNTIYF. CDR3 coding DNA: TGTGCCAGCAGCCCACGGGATCTAGGGCACTCTGGAAACACCATATATTTT.

This clonotype showed up just a few times. J is TRBJ2-2 and V is TRBV7-2; possibly TRBD1 for D (6 bases). The CDR3 sequence is 15 residues long. Deletions cut 3 bases from V and 0 bases from J, with 8 bases between. Germline V gives CDR1 SGHTA, CDR2 FQGNSA. The CDR3 reads CASSLQGPNTGELFF. The DNA for the CDR3 is TGTGCCAGCAGCTTGCAGGGGCCGAACACCGGGGAGCTGTTTTTT.

The rearrangement joins TRBV20-1 to TRBJ1-6, with 9 bases matching TRBD1. Trimming cost V 6 bases and J 10 bases; bases outside gene matches: 10. CDR1 and CDR2 (germline): DFQATT, SNEGSKA (reference sequence). The CDR3 runs to 14 residues. The CDR3 nucleotides are TGCAGTGCCCCTACACAGGGGGCAAGGTCACCCCTCCACTTT. This translates into CSAPTQGARSPLHF.

This clonotype was found a few times. DNA for the CDR3: TGCGCCAGCAGTCATGCGGGAGACTATGGCTACACCTTC. This translates into CASSHAGDYGYTF. The rearrangement uses TRBV23-1 and TRBJ1-2; no reliable D call. TRBV23-1 carries the ORF label, with uncertain function. The CDR3 contains 13 residues. V lost 3 bases and J lost 3, with 8 bases in between.

The V gene is TRBV6-5, the J gene TRBJ1-5; maybe TRBD1 (5 bases). Germline CDR1 and CDR2: MNHEY and SVGAGI. The CDR3 has 13 residues. Trimming took off 4 bases at V and 6 bases at J, with 10 bases between the two ends. CDR3 residues: CASSSDDSQPQHF. Written as DNA, the CDR3 is TGTGCCAGCAGTTCTGATGACAGTCAGCCCCAGCATTTT.

This chain links TRBV28 with TRBJ1-6; TRBD1 matches at 11 bases. The CDR3 is 16 residues long. J was trimmed by 1 base and V by 8 bases; bases with no gene match: 4. Germline V CDR1 and CDR2: MDHEN, SYDVKM. DNA of the CDR3: TGTGCCAGCTCCGGACAGGGGGCGTCCTATAATTCACCCCTCCACTTT. It is translated as CASSGQGASYNSPLHF. The full variable domain, rest sourced from reference TRBV28 and TRBJ1-6, is DVKVTQSSRYLVKRTGEKVFLECVQDMDHENMFWYRQDPGLGLRLIYFSYDVKMKEKGDIPEGYSVSREKKERFSLILESASTNQTSMYLCASSGQGASYNSPLHFGNGTRLTVT.

V is TRBV7-9 and J is TRBJ2-2; D remains unclear. Between the trimmed V and J ends, which lost 7 bases and 6 bases, there was a span of 12 bases. Germline V gives CDR1 SEHNR, CDR2 FQNEAQ (reference sequence). The CDR3 is made up of 13 amino acids. The CDR3 spells CASNPIRSGELFF. The CDR3 DNA reads TGTGCCAGCAACCCTATCCGGTCCGGGGAGCTGTTTTTT. Looking up the rest from reference TRBV7-9 and TRBJ2-2 gives the full variable domain: DTGVSQNPRHKITKRGQNVTFRCDPISEHNRLYWYRQTLGQGPEFLTYFQNEAQLEKSRLLSDRFSAERPKGSFSTLEIQRTEQGDSAMYLCASNPIRSGELFFGEGSRLTVL.

This sequence joins TRBV5-1 and TRBJ1-1; D remains ambiguous. The V and J ends lost 0 bases and 0 bases respectively, with 9 bases between them. The CDR3 sequence is 15 residues long. Germline CDR1 is SGHRS and CDR2 is YFSETQ. The CDR3 coding sequence is TGCGCCAGCAGCTTGGACGTCGGGTTGAACACTGAAGCTTTCTTT. It encodes CASSLDVGLNTEAFF.

This clonotype was seen more than once but under ten times. The rearrangement joins TRBV19 to TRBJ2-4; the D call may be TRBD1 or TRBD2 (7 bases each). The germline V and J ends were trimmed by 1 base and 4 bases, with 14 bases remaining between them. CDR3 length equals 16 residues. Germline V gene lookup returns CDR1 LNHDA and CDR2 SQIVND (reference sequence). In nucleotides, the CDR3 is TGTGCCAGTAGTATAGGGGGGGGACAGCAAAAAAACATTCAGTACTTC. This codes for CASSIGGGQQKNIQYF.

V and J are TRBV7-6 and TRBJ2-5; D gene uncertain. Germline CDR1 and CDR2: SGHVS and FNYEAQ. The CDR3 totals 14 residues. Between the trimmed V and J ends, which lost 6 bases and 3 bases, there was a span of 14 bases. The chain's CDR3 is CASSGNSGKETQYF. The CDR3 DNA is TGTGCCAGCAGTGGGAACTCAGGAAAAGAGACCCAGTACTTC. The full variable domain, with the rest looked up from reference TRBV7-6 and TRBJ2-5, is GAGVSQSPRYKVTKRGQDVALRCDPISGHVSLYWYRQALGQGPEFLTYFNYEAQQDKSGLPNDRFSAERPEGSISTLTIQRTEQRDSAMYRCASSGNSGKETQYFGPGTRLLVL.

This clonotype was observed a handful of times. The V and J genes are TRBV7-2 and TRBJ1-2; D is unclear. The CDR3 contains 12 residues. Between the trimmed V and J ends, which lost 7 bases and 8 bases, there was a span of 14 bases. Germline assignment: CDR1 SGHTA and CDR2 FQGNSA. This CDR3 is CASNPGFGGYTF. DNA of the CDR3: TGTGCCAGCAACCCAGGATTCGGGGGCTACACCTTC.

This clonotype was seen a handful of times. The gene calls are TRBV7-3 and TRBJ2-2; TRBD2 agrees at 8 bases. The length of the CDR3 is 16 residues. Germline trimming cut 7 bases from V and 1 base from J; bases unmatched to any gene: 8. The V gene's germline CDR1 is SGHTA and CDR2 FQGTGA. The DNA for the CDR3 is TGTGCCAGCATTCCCGGGACTAGAAAGAACACCGGGGAGCTGTTTTTT. Its translation is CASIPGTRKNTGELFF. Drawing the rest from reference TRBV7-3 and TRBJ2-2, the complete variable domain is GAGVSQTPSNKVTEKGKYVELRCDPISGHTALYWYRQSLGQGPEFLIYFQGTGAADDSGLPNDRFFAVRPEGSVSTLKIQRTERGDSAVYLCASIPGTRKNTGELFFGEGSRLTVL.

This chain links TRBV6-2 or TRBV6-3 with TRBJ2-7, with D perhaps TRBD1 or TRBD2 (6 bases each). The CDR3 sequence is 15 residues long. Trimming stripped 6 bases from V and 0 bases from J, with 15 bases between. Germline lookup yields CDR1 MNHEY and CDR2 SVGEGT. The chain's CDR3 is CASSRGQRASYEQYF. CDR3 nucleotide sequence: TGTGCCAGCAGCCGTGGACAGCGGGCCTCCTACGAGCAGTACTTC.

The J gene is TRBJ1-1, the V gene TRBV24-1, with D unclear. Germline V gene lookup returns CDR1 KGHDR and CDR2 SFDVKD. Trimming stripped 7 bases from V and 1 base from J, with 9 bases between. The CDR3 extends over 13 amino acids. The CDR3 protein is CATRLRGNTEAFF. CDR3 DNA sequence: TGTGCCACCAGGCTTCGGGGGAACACTGAAGCTTTCTTT.

The rearrangement uses TRBV7-9 and TRBJ1-1; 7 bases agree with TRBD1. The germline V gene has CDR1 SEHNR and CDR2 FQNEAQ (reference sequence). The CDR3 totals 16 residues. V gave up 5 bases and J gave up 0 bases; unmatched junction bases: 9. The CDR3 sequence: CASSILTGTMNTEAFF. Here the CDR3 DNA reads TGTGCCAGCAGCATATTGACAGGGACCATGAACACTGAAGCTTTCTTT.

The chain is built from TRBV6-5 and TRBJ1-2, with D uncertain. The CDR3 length is 13 residues. Trimming pared 0 bases from V and 7 bases from J, leaving 9 bases between. From germline, CDR1 is MNHEY and CDR2 SVGAGI. In DNA, the CDR3 is TGTGCCAGCAGTTACTCGACGGGGTCTGGCTACACCTTC. Residues: CASSYSTGSGYTF.